These T cell receptor beta chains were read from a single sample in a study of response to subunit inactivated influenza vaccine. TCRdb passed the RT-PCR reads through MiXCR, listing each CDR3 protein once. This repertoire shows 650,000 to 800,000 distinct CDR3 sequences, about a fifth found once; its top ten account for around 9.9%. Sequencing used PBMCs from blood, obtained around 5 days after vaccination. The receptor set was obtained from a man aged 50 to 59 who received an inactivated influenza vaccine. Each CDR3 is given with its conserved first and last residue. A D gene is named only where the DNA matches it firmly. For some rows the clone size is stated as once, few or many, or as a class when expanded; others skip it.

d_gene: .
j_gene: TRBJ2-3
abundance: many
v_gene: TRBV20-1
CDR3nt: TGCAGTGCTAGAGGTACCAGGGGGGTCACAGATACGCAGTATTTT
CDR3aa: CSARGTRGVTDTQYF

d_gene: .
j_gene: TRBJ2-4
abundance: .
v_gene: TRBV15
CDR3nt: TGTGCCACCAGTCTCGGTGAAGGTTACATAGCCAAAAACATTCAGTACTTC
CDR3aa: CATSLGEGYIAKNIQYF

d_gene: TRBD1
j_gene: TRBJ2-1
abundance: .
v_gene: TRBV10-3
CDR3nt: TGTGCCATCAGTGAACAGGGGAACAATGAGCAGTTCTTC
CDR3aa: CAISEQGNNEQFF

d_gene: .
j_gene: TRBJ1-1
abundance: many
v_gene: TRBV20-1
CDR3nt: TGCAGTGCTAGCCCACACGAAGCTTTCTTT
CDR3aa: CSASPHEAFF

d_gene: TRBD2
j_gene: TRBJ2-1
abundance: few
v_gene: TRBV29-1
CDR3nt: TGCAGCGTCCTTCGGACTAGCGGGAGCTCCTACAATGAGCAGTTCTTC
CDR3aa: CSVLRTSGSSYNEQFF

d_gene: .
j_gene: TRBJ2-7
abundance: many
v_gene: TRBV29-1
CDR3nt: TGCAGCGCCGACAATTCCTACGAGCAGTACTTC
CDR3aa: CSADNSYEQYF

d_gene: .
j_gene: TRBJ1-2
abundance: few
v_gene: TRBV12-3/TRBV12-4
CDR3nt: TGTGCCACCATTCGGGGACGCTATGGCTACACCTTC
CDR3aa: CATIRGRYGYTF

d_gene: TRBD2
j_gene: TRBJ2-5
abundance: few
v_gene: TRBV20-1
CDR3nt: TGCAGTGCTAGAGTACCTAGCGGGAGGTATATGGAGACCCAGTACTTC
CDR3aa: CSARVPSGRYMETQYF

d_gene: .
j_gene: TRBJ2-7
abundance: .
v_gene: TRBV7-2
CDR3nt: TGTGCCAGCAGCGTCACCGGGACACAGTACGAGCAGTACTTC
CDR3aa: CASSVTGTQYEQYF

d_gene: .
j_gene: TRBJ1-4
abundance: .
v_gene: TRBV6-1
CDR3nt: TGTGCCAGCAGTATCGGTGCGGCAACTAATGAAAAACTGTTTTTT
CDR3aa: CASSIGAATNEKLFF

d_gene: .
j_gene: TRBJ1-2
abundance: few
v_gene: TRBV5-5
CDR3nt: TGTGCCAGCAGCTTTTCTGGGGGGGGCGGTTATGGCTACACCTTC
CDR3aa: CASSFSGGGGYGYTF

d_gene: .
j_gene: TRBJ2-1
abundance: few
v_gene: TRBV7-2
CDR3nt: TGTGCCAGCAGCTTAGGAAACAGGGAGGTAAATGAGCAGTTCTTC
CDR3aa: CASSLGNREVNEQFF

d_gene: .
j_gene: TRBJ2-1
abundance: .
v_gene: TRBV30
CDR3nt: TGTGCCTGGAGTGACGACAGCCACAATGAGCAGTTCTTC
CDR3aa: CAWSDDSHNEQFF

d_gene: .
j_gene: TRBJ1-2
abundance: .
v_gene: TRBV20-1
CDR3nt: TGCAGTGCTAGAGACCTGTCTTTCTATGGCTACACCTTC
CDR3aa: CSARDLSFYGYTF

d_gene: .
j_gene: TRBJ2-3
abundance: few
v_gene: TRBV12-3/TRBV12-4
CDR3nt: TGTGCCAGCAGTACTCCAGGGATGGATACGCAGTATTTT
CDR3aa: CASSTPGMDTQYF

d_gene: .
j_gene: TRBJ2-7
abundance: many
v_gene: TRBV6-2/TRBV6-3
CDR3nt: TGTGCCAGCAGTTCGACTATATCGATTTCCTACGAGCAGTACTTC
CDR3aa: CASSSTISISYEQYF

d_gene: TRBD1
j_gene: TRBJ2-4
abundance: .
v_gene: TRBV28
CDR3nt: TGTGCCAGCAGCTCCCCCCCCGGGACAGGGTATGGGATTCAGTACTTC
CDR3aa: CASSSPPGTGYGIQYF

d_gene: .
j_gene: TRBJ1-5
abundance: .
v_gene: TRBV6-2/TRBV6-3
CDR3nt: TGTGCCAGCAGTTTGGTACAGGGAGGCCAGCCCCAGCATTTT
CDR3aa: CASSLVQGGQPQHF

d_gene: .
j_gene: TRBJ2-7
abundance: few
v_gene: TRBV12-3/TRBV12-4
CDR3nt: TGTGCCAGCAGTTTAGCGCGACTCGGCCCCTACGAGCAGTACTTC
CDR3aa: CASSLARLGPYEQYF

d_gene: TRBD1
j_gene: TRBJ1-5
abundance: few
v_gene: TRBV27
CDR3nt: TGTGCCAGTGCCCTCGACAGGGGAAATCAGCCCCAGCATTTT
CDR3aa: CASALDRGNQPQHF

d_gene: .
j_gene: TRBJ1-5
abundance: .
v_gene: TRBV27
CDR3nt: TGTGCCAGCAGTTTATCGATCGCCCAGCCCCAGCATTTT
CDR3aa: CASSLSIAQPQHF

d_gene: TRBD1
j_gene: TRBJ2-7
abundance: .
v_gene: TRBV7-2
CDR3nt: TGTGCCAGCAGCTTAGCTGCCACAGGGGGCGAGCAGTACTTC
CDR3aa: CASSLAATGGEQYF

d_gene: .
j_gene: TRBJ2-3
abundance: many
v_gene: TRBV20-1
CDR3nt: TGCAGTGCCAGAGGGGCCCGGGATACGCAGTATTTT
CDR3aa: CSARGARDTQYF

d_gene: TRBD2
j_gene: TRBJ2-1
abundance: .
v_gene: TRBV6-1
CDR3nt: TGTGCCAGCGCAATAGCGGGCCAGTACAATGAGCAGTTCTTC
CDR3aa: CASAIAGQYNEQFF

d_gene: TRBD2
j_gene: TRBJ2-7
abundance: few
v_gene: TRBV20-1
CDR3nt: TGCAGTGCTAGAGATTCCCGAGCGGGGGGCGAGCAGTACTTC
CDR3aa: CSARDSRAGGEQYF

d_gene: .
j_gene: TRBJ1-2
abundance: few
v_gene: TRBV12-3/TRBV12-4
CDR3nt: TGTGCCAGCAGTTTAGCGCGTGGCAGTCTAAGGGGCTACACCTTC
CDR3aa: CASSLARGSLRGYTF

d_gene: .
j_gene: TRBJ2-7
abundance: few
v_gene: TRBV29-1
CDR3nt: TGCAGCACCCAGGATGGGGCGGCCTACGAGCAGTACTTC
CDR3aa: CSTQDGAAYEQYF

d_gene: .
j_gene: TRBJ2-2
abundance: .
v_gene: TRBV5-1
CDR3nt: TGCGCCAGCAGCCAAGGGGCGCTCGGCGGGGAGCTGTTTTTT
CDR3aa: CASSQGALGGELFF

d_gene: .
j_gene: TRBJ2-2
abundance: few
v_gene: TRBV28
CDR3nt: TGTGCCAGCAGTGCCCCCGGGGTAGGCACCGGGGAGCTGTTTTTT
CDR3aa: CASSAPGVGTGELFF

d_gene: .
j_gene: TRBJ1-6
abundance: .
v_gene: TRBV12-3/TRBV12-4
CDR3nt: TGTGCCAGCAGTTTAGGCGGGGGGAGTAATTCACCCCTCCACTTT
CDR3aa: CASSLGGGSNSPLHF

d_gene: TRBD2
j_gene: TRBJ2-1
abundance: few
v_gene: TRBV5-5
CDR3nt: TGTGCCAGCAGCTTGCCGCCTAGCGGGAGGGGTAGTGAGCAGTTCTTC
CDR3aa: CASSLPPSGRGSEQFF

d_gene: TRBD1
j_gene: TRBJ2-1
abundance: .
v_gene: TRBV4-3
CDR3nt: TGCGCCAGCAGCCAAACAGACAGGGATGGAGTTGACCATGAGCAGTTCTTC
CDR3aa: CASSQTDRDGVDHEQFF

d_gene: TRBD1
j_gene: TRBJ2-1
abundance: .
v_gene: TRBV9
CDR3nt: TGTGCCAGCAGCTCACCCGGGACAGGACATTACAATGAGCAGTTCTTC
CDR3aa: CASSSPGTGHYNEQFF

d_gene: .
j_gene: TRBJ2-7
abundance: .
v_gene: TRBV4-1
CDR3nt: TGCGCCAGCAGCCAAGATACGGACTACGAGCAGTACTTC
CDR3aa: CASSQDTDYEQYF

d_gene: TRBD2
j_gene: TRBJ2-1
abundance: .
v_gene: TRBV5-1
CDR3nt: TGCGCCAGCAGCTTCCCGACTAGCGGGATATCCTACAATGAGCAGTTCTTC
CDR3aa: CASSFPTSGISYNEQFF

d_gene: .
j_gene: TRBJ2-2
abundance: many
v_gene: TRBV24-1
CDR3nt: TGTGCCACCATGCCGACCGCGAACACCGGGGAGCTGTTTTTT
CDR3aa: CATMPTANTGELFF

d_gene: .
j_gene: TRBJ2-7
abundance: many
v_gene: TRBV10-1
CDR3nt: TGCGCCAGCAGTGAGTCGTATAACTACGAGCAGTACTTC
CDR3aa: CASSESYNYEQYF

d_gene: .
j_gene: TRBJ2-1
abundance: few
v_gene: TRBV12-5
CDR3nt: TGTGCTAGTGGTTTTTCCGAGGACCGCAATGAGCAGTTCTTC
CDR3aa: CASGFSEDRNEQFF

d_gene: .
j_gene: TRBJ2-5
abundance: few
v_gene: TRBV20-1
CDR3nt: TGCAGTGCTAGAGACGTAGCGGCCCAAGAGACCCAGTACTTC
CDR3aa: CSARDVAAQETQYF

d_gene: .
j_gene: TRBJ1-2
abundance: .
v_gene: TRBV29-1
CDR3nt: TGCAGCGGGTGGGACTATGGCTACACCTTC
CDR3aa: CSGWDYGYTF

d_gene: TRBD2
j_gene: TRBJ2-1
abundance: .
v_gene: TRBV10-3
CDR3nt: TGTGCCATCGGGGGAACCCCTAGCGGGCCGTCCTACAATGAGCAGTTCTTC
CDR3aa: CAIGGTPSGPSYNEQFF

d_gene: .
j_gene: TRBJ1-2
abundance: few
v_gene: TRBV2
CDR3nt: TGTGCCAGCAGTGAAAGGCAGGGCGGCAATGGCTACACCTTC
CDR3aa: CASSERQGGNGYTF

d_gene: TRBD1
j_gene: TRBJ1-5
abundance: .
v_gene: TRBV20-1
CDR3nt: TGCAGTGCTAGACCCGGGACAGGGGGCCGCAATCAGCCCCAGCATTTT
CDR3aa: CSARPGTGGRNQPQHF

d_gene: .
j_gene: TRBJ2-2
abundance: few
v_gene: TRBV2
CDR3nt: TGTGCCAGCAGCGTACAGGGTGCCGGGGAGCTGTTTTTT
CDR3aa: CASSVQGAGELFF

d_gene: TRBD2
j_gene: TRBJ2-3
abundance: .
v_gene: TRBV7-9
CDR3nt: TGTGCCAGCAGCTCCCAGGGCGGGGGGCCAGATACGCAGTATTTT
CDR3aa: CASSSQGGGPDTQYF

d_gene: .
j_gene: TRBJ2-2
abundance: many
v_gene: TRBV29-1
CDR3nt: TGCAGCGTTATTGGGGCCTCCGGGGAGCTGTTTTTT
CDR3aa: CSVIGASGELFF

d_gene: .
j_gene: TRBJ2-2
abundance: few
v_gene: TRBV7-9
CDR3nt: TGTGCCAGCAGCGCCGGGGCCACCGGGGAGCTGTTTTTT
CDR3aa: CASSAGATGELFF

d_gene: TRBD2
j_gene: TRBJ2-2
abundance: few
v_gene: TRBV7-2
CDR3nt: TGTGCCAGCAGCTTAGCGCTAGCGGGGGGGCTCGGCGGGGAGCTGTTTTTT
CDR3aa: CASSLALAGGLGGELFF

d_gene: .
j_gene: TRBJ2-5
abundance: few
v_gene: TRBV7-9
CDR3nt: TGTGCCAGTCCTACAGGTGGAGAGACCCAGTACTTC
CDR3aa: CASPTGGETQYF

d_gene: .
j_gene: TRBJ1-5
abundance: many
v_gene: TRBV6-2/TRBV6-3
CDR3nt: TGTGCCAGCAGTTACCTCGGACGTACAAATCAGCCCCAGCATTTT
CDR3aa: CASSYLGRTNQPQHF

d_gene: TRBD1
j_gene: TRBJ2-7
abundance: .
v_gene: TRBV10-3
CDR3nt: TGTGCCATCAGTGATCGGGACAGCCCCTACGAGCAGTACTTC
CDR3aa: CAISDRDSPYEQYF

d_gene: TRBD1
j_gene: TRBJ2-7
abundance: .
v_gene: TRBV20-1
CDR3nt: TGCAGTGCTAGTGAGGGACAGGGCTACGAGCAGTACTTC
CDR3aa: CSASEGQGYEQYF

d_gene: .
j_gene: TRBJ1-6
abundance: .
v_gene: TRBV7-6
CDR3nt: TGTGCCAGCAGCCTGGGATTTTTCAATTCACCCCTCCACTTT
CDR3aa: CASSLGFFNSPLHF

d_gene: .
j_gene: TRBJ1-1
abundance: .
v_gene: TRBV7-8
CDR3nt: TGTGCCAGCAGCTTAGAACCCAGCCACACTGAAGCTTTCTTT
CDR3aa: CASSLEPSHTEAFF